This T cell receptor (beta chain) was profiled in a study of T cells after yellow fever vaccination. Study-wide background: SMART-Seq v4 Ultra Low Input served to prepare low-cell-number fractions. Notes on the study in general: Most clones from primary vaccination resurfaced after the booster (nearly 97% CD4, approximately 87% CD8). Within FACS-sorted repertoires, abundant clonotypes contaminating from the bulk population could be present. The secondary T-cell response peaked on day 5, not day 15, but was weaker.

Trimming removed 5 bases from V and 4 bases from J, with 21 bases in between. This CDR3 comprises 17 residues. Germline CDR1 reads SGHDT; CDR2 reads YYEEEE. Regarding this clonotype: The antigen is unknown.

TCRdb reanalysed the 5' RACE reads using MiXCR and keeps one entry per CDR3 protein. The data hold under 350,000 distinct CDR3 sequences, with about 4% observed a single time. This chain joins TRBV5-6 and TRBJ2-2; possible D gene TRBD2, 7 bases. The starting material was PBMCs, obtained 5 days after the yellow fever booster vaccination. This receptor was obtained from a man aged 18 to 30 who received the YFV17D yellow fever vaccine. The CDR3 DNA reads TGTGCCAGCAGTCCCCGCCGGGGGGCCGTCGGCACCGGGGAGCTGTTTTTT. Translating gives CASSPRRGAVGTGELFF. The variable domain in full, with the rest retrieved from reference TRBV5-6 and TRBJ2-2, is DAGVTQSPTHLIKTRGQQVTLRCSPKSGHDTVSWYQQALGQGPQFIFQYYEEEERQRGNFPDRFSGHQFPNYSSELNVNALLLGDSALYLCASSPRRGAVGTGELFFGEGSRLTVL.